This passage covers 21 T cell receptor beta chains from one sample sequenced in a study of blood T cell repertoires in COVID-19. Generated by immunoSEQ multiplex PCR, the TCRdb table keeps only in-frame clones and is missing some. The table lists roughly 170,000 clones, about 85% of them singletons, with approximately 5.4% in the top ten. Sequenced sample: peripheral blood. The receptor source for this set is a woman aged 45-60 years with COVID-19, enrolled during active disease.

The chain is built from TRBV3-1 (or the pseudogene TRBV3-2) and TRBJ2-1; possible D gene TRBD2, 5 bases. The CDR3 spans 16 residues. The V end was cut by 0 bases, the J end by 0 bases, with 9 bases between. The germline CDR1 and CDR2 sequences are LGHDT and YNNKEL (reference sequence). This chain's CDR3 is CASSQETGSSYNEQFF. DNA of the CDR3: TGTGCCAGCAGCCAAGAAACGGGGAGCTCCTACAATGAGCAGTTCTTC.

The gene calls are TRBV5-1 and TRBJ1-2; D is perhaps TRBD1 (5 bases). V was shortened by 0 bases and J by 5 bases, with 14 bases between the two germline ends. The CDR3 has 15 amino acids. Germline V gene lookup returns CDR1 SGHRS and CDR2 YFSETQ. CDR3 nucleotides: TGCGCCAGCAGCTTGGAGGTGGGGCGCGAATATGGCTACACCTTC. Translated, it gives CASSLEVGREYGYTF.

The chain links TRBV28 to TRBJ2-7; TRBD1 is a possible D gene (5 bases). The CDR3 sequence is 13 residues long. Trimming took off 6 bases at V and 3 bases at J, with 12 bases between the two ends. Germline lookup yields CDR1 MDHEN and CDR2 SYDVKM. DNA of the CDR3: TGTGCCAGCAGCCGGACACCGGACTACGAGCAGTACTTC. Residues: CASSRTPDYEQYF. Based on the CDR3 plus reference TRBV28 and TRBJ2-7, the full variable domain is DVKVTQSSRYLVKRTGEKVFLECVQDMDHENMFWYRQDPGLGLRLIYFSYDVKMKEKGDIPEGYSVSREKKERFSLILESASTNQTSMYLCASSRTPDYEQYFGPGTRLTVT.

The J gene is TRBJ1-5, the V gene TRBV21-1; TRBD1, the D gene given by the table, was not confirmed from the DNA. TRBV21-1 has pseudogene status. The CDR3 spans 20 residues. The CDR3 is CASSKRKGQGDVWSNQPQHF. In nucleotides, the CDR3 is TGTGCCAGCAGCAAAAGGAAAGGACAGGGGGATGTTTGGAGCAATCAGCCCCAGCATTTT.

The chain couples TRBV19 to TRBJ1-2; D remains unclear. The ends were cut back, 3 bases at V and 3 bases at J, with 17 bases in the middle. This CDR3 is built from 16 residues. Germline V gives CDR1 LNHDA, CDR2 SQIVND (reference sequence). DNA of the CDR3: TGTGCCAGTAGTATCTTCCATCATACAGATGACTATGGCTACACCTTC. Its translation: CASSIFHHTDDYGYTF.

The rearrangement links TRBV4-1 to TRBJ2-1, with D possibly being TRBD2 (6 bases). V lost 0 bases to trimming and J lost 9 bases, with 9 bases between them. Germline-derived CDR1 and CDR2 are MGHRA and YSYEKL. The CDR3 length is 13 residues. CDR3 in amino acids: CASSQDGGLEQFF. The CDR3 DNA sequence: TGCGCCAGCAGCCAAGATGGAGGGCTTGAGCAGTTCTTC.

This clone was detected only once. This chain joins TRBV29-1 and TRBJ2-2; D perhaps matches TRBD1 (6 bases). CDR3 size: 13 residues. V dropped 8 bases and J dropped 5 bases, with 15 bases sitting between them. CDR1 is SQVTM, CDR2 ANQGSEA, per germline. CDR3 protein: CSPRGSGTGELFF. The CDR3 DNA reads TGCAGCCCCAGGGGTTCGGGGACCGGGGAGCTGTTTTTT.

The CDR3 loop is CASSHGGGNNEQFF. In nucleotides, the CDR3 is TGTGCCAGCAGCCATGGCGGGGGGAACAATGAGCAGTTCTTC. The chain carries TRBV4-2 and TRBJ2-1, with 8 bases lining up with TRBD2. The V gene end was trimmed by 3 bases and the J gene end by 5 bases; junction bases not matched to a gene: 3. The CDR3 totals 14 residues. CDR1 and CDR2 from the germline V gene are LGHNA and YNFKEQ.

The J gene is TRBJ2-5, the V gene TRBV9, with 8 bases aligning to TRBD2. CDR1 and CDR2 from the germline V gene are SGDLS and YYNGEE. This CDR3 has 19 residues. The trim removed 4 bases at V and 1 base at J, leaving 18 bases unmatched. The CDR3 DNA is TGTGCCAGCAGCCCCCAATCCGAGGGCGGGGGGCCCACCCAAGAGACCCAGTACTTC. Translated, it gives CASSPQSEGGGPTQETQYF.

This clone has a handful of counts. The V call is TRBV10-3, the J call TRBJ1-2; no clear D. Germline values: CDR1 ENHRY, CDR2 SYGVKD. The ends were cut back, 5 bases at V and 3 bases at J, with 13 bases in the middle. CDR3 size: 14 residues. CDR3 in amino acids: CAISYGLGDYGYTF. The CDR3 nucleotides are TGTGCCATCAGTTACGGACTGGGAGACTATGGCTACACCTTC.

The rearrangement joins TRBV30 to TRBJ1-2, with 10 bases fitting TRBD1. Germline V gene lookup returns CDR1 GTSNPN and CDR2 SVGIG (reference sequence). CDR3 length: 12 amino acids. V lost 5 bases and J lost 9; bases outside the gene matches: 6. Here the CDR3 DNA reads TGTGCCTGGGCCGGGACAGGGGCGAGCTACACCTTC. As protein: CAWAGTGASYTF.

This clone has only one observation. The genes are TRBV7-9 and TRBJ1-1; 10 positions agree with TRBD1. Germline V CDR1 and CDR2: SEHNR, FQNEAQ (reference sequence). The CDR3 length is 16 residues. With V trimmed by 5 bases and J by 1 base, 7 bases remained unmatched. The CDR3 DNA follows: TGTGCCAGCAGCCTGGGACAGGGGATGGGGAACACTGAAGCTTTCTTT. It is translated as CASSLGQGMGNTEAFF.

This rearrangement joins TRBV2 to TRBJ1-5; TRBD1 agrees at 8 bases. From germline, CDR1 is SNHLY and CDR2 FYNNEI. The J segment lost 4 bases and the V segment lost 6 bases, leaving 5 bases of the junction unmatched. The CDR3 length is 14 residues. The CDR3 spells CASSQDRVNQPQHF. The CDR3 DNA reads as TGTGCCAGCAGCCAGGACAGGGTAAATCAGCCCCAGCATTTT.

The chain employs TRBV11-1 and TRBJ2-1, with 9 positions matching TRBD2. CDR3 length: 16 residues. V shed 2 bases, J shed 4 bases, and the junction held 6 bases outside the gene matches. The germline CDR1 and CDR2 sequences are SGHAT and FQDESV (reference sequence). The CDR3 DNA sequence: TGTGCCAGCAGCTTAAAACGCGGGGGGGGATACAATGAGCAGTTCTTC. Amino acids: CASSLKRGGGYNEQFF.

The chain employs TRBV20-1 and TRBJ2-3; 7 bases align to TRBD2. Germline V CDR1 and CDR2: DFQATT, SNEGSKA (reference sequence). After removal of 3 bases from V and 1 base from J, the junction contained 7 bases not matched to a gene. This CDR3 spans 15 amino acids. CDR3: CSASLSRGGTDTQYF. In DNA form, the CDR3 reads TGCAGTGCTAGTTTGTCCCGGGGGGGCACAGATACGCAGTATTTT.

The rearrangement uses TRBV28 and TRBJ2-7; 11 positions match TRBD2. The CDR3 runs to 16 residues. V shed 4 bases and J 6 bases; nucleotides not matched to a gene: 11. CDR1 and CDR2 (germline): MDHEN, SYDVKM. In nucleotides, the CDR3 is TGTGCCAGCAGTTCCCTCCTGACTAGCGGGGACTTCGAGCAGTACTTC. It translates to CASSSLLTSGDFEQYF.

This chain links TRBV30 with TRBJ1-3; D ambiguous. This CDR3 spans 14 amino acids. Per germline, CDR1 GTSNPN and CDR2 SVGIG (reference sequence). Trimming removed 4 bases at V and 4 bases at J, with 14 bases between. The CDR3 is CAWILIGGGNTIYF. The CDR3 DNA reads TGTGCCTGGATTCTCATCGGAGGGGGAAACACCATATATTTT.

The chain is built from TRBV6-5 and TRBJ1-6, with TRBD1 matching over 8 bases. The length of the CDR3 is 15 residues. The V gene's germline CDR1 is MNHEY and CDR2 SVGAGI. V dropped 1 base and J dropped 8; count of bases not matched to a gene: 4. CDR3: CASSYFGQGDSPLHF. Here the CDR3 DNA reads TGTGCCAGCAGTTACTTCGGACAGGGCGATTCACCCCTCCACTTT.

The chain is built from TRBV19 and TRBJ1-2; possible D gene TRBD1, 6 bases. Germline lookup yields CDR1 LNHDA and CDR2 SQIVND (reference sequence). This CDR3 region has 12 residues. Trimming left V 4 bases short and J 4 bases short, with 7 bases between. CDR3 protein: CASSRDIYGYTF. The CDR3 bases are TGTGCCAGTAGTAGGGACATCTATGGCTACACCTTC.

This clone was observed once. This rearrangement joins TRBV27 to TRBJ1-6; D uncertain. V shed 6 bases and J shed 9 bases, with 6 bases lying between them. Germline V lookup: CDR1 MNHEY, CDR2 SMNVEV (reference sequence). The CDR3 has 11 amino acids. The CDR3 DNA reads TGTGCCAGCAGGAGTAGTTCACCCCTCCACTTT. Amino acids: CASRSSSPLHF.

The genes are TRBV13 and TRBJ2-7; 11 bases are shared with TRBD1. CDR1 PRHDT and CDR2 FYEKMQ come from the germline V gene (reference sequence). V shed 2 bases and J 5 bases; nucleotides not matched to a gene: 5. This CDR3 region has 15 residues. The CDR3 here is CASSLRDRGVNEQYF. The CDR3 nucleotides read TGTGCCAGCAGCTTAAGGGACAGGGGGGTCAACGAGCAGTACTTC.